The clone carrying this T cell receptor (beta chain) is medium-sized in the sample. The target antigen is unknown. A single record per CDR3 protein comes from TCRdb applying MiXCR to the reads. The sample yields over 10,000 distinct CDR3 sequences, roughly 20% seen once. This sample is part of a study of liver allograft versus peripheral blood T cells. Turning to the study itself: The authors compared T cell receptor repertoires in transplanted livers with recipients' peripheral blood repertoires.

The CDR3 is 14 residues long. CDR1 is KGHSH, CDR2 LQKENI, per germline. Trimming left V 5 bases short and J 3 bases short, with 14 bases between. Study-wide points: Reportedly, the T cell receptor repertoires present inside liver allografts differed from those in peripheral blood.

V usage is TRBV18 and J usage is TRBJ2-7; weak D call: TRBD2 (7 bases). The receptor comes from a human patient who had a liver transplant. Part of the T cell pool may stem from the graft donor. The CDR3 region is CASSTGGVSYEQYF. The CDR3 nucleotides are TGTGCCAGCTCAACGGGGGGCGTAAGCTACGAGCAGTACTTC.